This entry lists 28 T cell receptor beta chains sequenced from one sample in a study of cytomegalovirus exposure and HLA in healthy donors. Vbeta (60) and Jbeta (13) primers were used in the PCR. Sequencing was performed with immunoSEQ multiplex PCR; in TCRdb, only in-frame clones are kept and a portion is missing. In the table there are around 130,000 clones, approximately 82% of which are singletons. Sequenced input: PBMCs. The receptors were gathered from a man aged 50-60 years in good health and CMV-seronegative.

The V gene is TRBV4-1, the J gene TRBJ2-5; 10 bases map to TRBD2. Germline CDR1 is MGHRA and CDR2 is YSYEKL. The V segment lost 1 base and the J segment 2 bases; nucleotides outside the gene matches: 1. The CDR3 runs to 15 residues. The chain's CDR3 is CASSQVGLAQETQYF. CDR3 nucleotide sequence: TGCGCCAGCAGCCAAGTGGGACTAGCGCAAGAGACCCAGTACTTC.

The chain is built from TRBV11-2 and TRBJ1-2, with 9 bases fitting TRBD1. V dropped 4 bases and J dropped 6; count of bases not matched to a gene: 18. CDR1 and CDR2 (germline): SGHAT, FQNNGV. This CDR3 comprises 18 residues. The CDR3 DNA reads as TGTGCCAGCAGCTCCCTGCGGGGACAGGGCACCCTTTCCCATGGCTACACCTTC. This codes for CASSSLRGQGTLSHGYTF. Full variable domain (missing parts from reference TRBV11-2 and TRBJ1-2): EAGVAQSPRYKIIEKRQSVAFWCNPISGHATLYWYQQILGQGPKLLIQFQNNGVVDDSQLPKDRFSAERLKGVDSTLKIQPAKLEDSAVYLCASSSLRGQGTLSHGYTFGSGTRLTVV.

The chain has TRBV18 and TRBJ1-2, with D maybe TRBD1 (5 bases). V lost 3 bases, J lost 2 bases, and 13 bases lay in between. This CDR3 comprises 15 residues. Germline V gives CDR1 KGHSH, CDR2 LQKENI. This CDR3 reads CASSPPTSGNYGYTF. CDR3 nucleotides: TGTGCCAGCTCACCCCCCACCTCAGGGAACTATGGCTACACCTTC.

The chain couples TRBV2 to TRBJ2-2; D is undetermined. CDR1 is SNHLY and CDR2 is FYNNEI in the germline V gene. The CDR3 sequence is 15 residues long. With 4 bases removed from V and 0 bases from J, the gap between germline ends came to 9 bases. CDR3 nucleotides: TGTGCCAGCAGTGTGGGCAACACGAACACCGGGGAGCTGTTTTTT. It encodes CASSVGNTNTGELFF.

The CDR3 DNA reads as TGTGCCAGCTCACCCTTTGAGGGTAACTATGGCTACACCTTC. Its translation: CASSPFEGNYGYTF. The chain joins TRBV18 to TRBJ1-2; D is ambiguous. The length of the CDR3 is 14 residues. V gave up 3 bases and J gave up 1 base, with 9 bases separating them. Germline CDR1 KGHSH, CDR2 LQKENI.

V is TRBV4-3 and J is TRBJ2-7, with a weak D call TRBD1 (6 bases). V was trimmed by 2 bases and J by 4 bases, leaving 24 bases between them. The CDR3 extends over 18 amino acids. The germline CDR1 and CDR2 sequences are LGHNA and YSLEER. CDR3 sequence reads: CASSQQYRVGAGVYEQYF. CDR3 in DNA: TGCGCCAGCAGCCAACAGTATCGAGTGGGGGCCGGGGTTTACGAGCAGTACTTC.

The CDR3 bases are TGTGCCAGCAATTTGGTAGGCGGGGACTATGGCTACACCTTC. It is translated as CASNLVGGDYGYTF. V gene TRBV6-6 combines with J gene TRBJ1-2; D remains unclear. CDR3 size: 14 residues. Trimming shortened V by 7 bases and J by 3 bases, and 15 bases separated the two germline ends. Looked up from germline, CDR1 is MNHNY and CDR2 is SVGAGI (reference sequence).

There are a few counts of this clone. The chain carries TRBV4-1 and TRBJ1-4; D uncertain. This CDR3 region has 15 residues. CDR1 is MGHRA, CDR2 YSYEKL, per germline. Between the trimmed V and J ends, which lost 1 base and 1 base, there was a span of 7 bases. The CDR3 is CASSQALGTNEKLFF. CDR3 nucleotides: TGCGCCAGCAGCCAAGCTCTAGGAACTAATGAAAAACTGTTTTTT.

This chain uses TRBV5-1 with TRBJ1-5; D uncertain. V was clipped by 3 bases and J by 4 bases, with 14 bases between them. CDR1 is SGHRS, CDR2 YFSETQ, per germline. The CDR3 covers 15 residues. CDR3 DNA sequence: TGCGCCAGCAGCTCCCAGCCAGGCCGGAATCAGCCCCAGCATTTT. Protein sequence: CASSSQPGRNQPQHF.

This sequence joins TRBV6-1 and TRBJ1-5, with a tentative D call TRBD1 (5 bases). The V and J ends lost 1 base and 3 bases respectively, with 10 bases between them. This CDR3 comprises 15 residues. The germline CDR1 and CDR2 sequences are MNHNS and SASEGT. CDR3 amino acids: CASSEGGIDNQPQHF. The CDR3 bases are TGTGCCAGCAGTGAAGGGGGCATAGACAATCAGCCCCAGCATTTT.

This sequence joins TRBV4-1 and TRBJ1-5; a possible D gene is TRBD1 (6 bases). Germline CDR1 is MGHRA and CDR2 is YSYEKL. V lost 3 bases and J 2 bases, leaving 20 bases between the germline ends. The CDR3 is made up of 18 amino acids. The CDR3 DNA reads TGCGCCAGCAGCCAGCTGGCGGGGGCCCGGGAGCGCAATCAGCCCCAGCATTTT. This codes for CASSQLAGARERNQPQHF.

V is TRBV27 and J is TRBJ2-3; 8 nucleotides agree with TRBD1. Germline assignment: CDR1 MNHEY and CDR2 SMNVEV (reference sequence). The CDR3 covers 15 residues. V gave up 7 bases and J gave up 2 bases; unmatched junction bases: 8. The CDR3: CASNFAGGFTDTQYF. In DNA, the CDR3 is TGTGCCAGCAATTTCGCAGGGGGCTTCACAGATACGCAGTATTTT.

The rearrangement joins TRBV9 to TRBJ1-5; D gene unclear. Germline values: CDR1 SGDLS, CDR2 YYNGEE. Trimming shortened V by 0 bases and J by 3 bases, and 7 bases separated the two germline ends. The CDR3 is 14 amino acids. This chain's CDR3 is CASSVGADNQPQHF. CDR3 nucleotide sequence: TGTGCCAGCAGCGTAGGGGCCGACAATCAGCCCCAGCATTTT.

V usage is TRBV5-1 and J usage is TRBJ1-2, with a possible D match to TRBD1 (6 bases). The V gene lost 4 bases and the J gene lost 2 bases, with 6 bases spanning the gap. The germline CDR1 and CDR2 sequences are SGHRS and YFSETQ. The length of the CDR3 is 12 residues. CDR3 sequence reads: CASSDRNYGYTF. The CDR3, as DNA: TGCGCCAGCAGCGACAGGAACTATGGCTACACCTTC.

J is TRBJ1-2 and V is TRBV6-6; D ambiguous. Germline V CDR1 and CDR2: MNHNY, SVGAGI (reference sequence). The CDR3 sequence is 11 residues long. Deletions cut 7 bases from V and 3 bases from J, with 6 bases between. The CDR3 coding sequence is TGTGCCAGCACCGGAGACTATGGCTACACCTTC. It yields the protein CASTGDYGYTF.

The V and J genes are TRBV16 and TRBJ1-2; no firm D call. The V gene's germline CDR1 is KGHSY and CDR2 FQNENV. This CDR3 comprises 14 residues. V lost 4 bases and J 4 bases, leaving 13 bases between the germline ends. The CDR3 reads CASSPSGPSYGYTF. In DNA form, the CDR3 reads TGTGCCAGCAGCCCTTCTGGGCCTTCCTATGGCTACACCTTC.

V and J are TRBV2 and TRBJ2-5; 7 bases align to TRBD1. Losses at the gene ends were 8 bases for V and 6 bases for J; bases not matched to a gene: 12. This CDR3 contains 14 residues. CDR1 and CDR2 (germline): SNHLY, FYNNEI. CDR3 amino acids: CASSGGQVVKTQYF. Written as DNA, the CDR3 is TGTGCCAGCTCTGGTGGACAGGTAGTTAAGACCCAGTACTTC.

This chain connects TRBV5-1 to TRBJ1-1; 12 bases line up with TRBD1. V lost 7 bases to trimming and J lost 6 bases; unmatched junction nucleotides: 13. In germline, CDR1 is SGHRS, CDR2 YFSETQ. This CDR3 is built from 16 residues. The CDR3 nucleotides are TGCGCCAGCGGGCGGGACAGGGGGCGATTGGGCCCTGAAGCTTTCTTT. Amino acid sequence: CASGRDRGRLGPEAFF.

This clone was counted a single time. V and J are TRBV7-8 and TRBJ1-5; 9 nucleotides align to TRBD1. Losses at the gene ends were 5 bases for V and 3 bases for J; bases not matched to a gene: 5. Germline CDR1 reads SGHVS; CDR2 reads FQNEAQ. The CDR3 is 15 residues long. The CDR3 DNA reads TGTGCCAGCAGCCGGGACAGGGTGAACAATCAGCCCCAGCATTTT. Translating gives CASSRDRVNNQPQHF.

The CDR3, as DNA: TGTGCCAGCAGCTTAGACCTCTCAGAGACCCAGTACTTC. Translation: CASSLDLSETQYF. The chain employs TRBV11-2 and TRBJ2-5; D call uncertain. The CDR3 covers 13 residues. Trimming cost V 0 bases and J 4 bases, with 6 bases left between them. Looked up from germline, CDR1 is SGHAT and CDR2 is FQNNGV.

The chain has TRBV7-8 and TRBJ2-1; TRBD2 agrees at 9 bases. V was clipped by 5 bases and J by 0 bases; unmatched bases: 8. Germline assignment: CDR1 SGHVS and CDR2 FQNEAQ. The CDR3 totals 17 residues. Written as DNA, the CDR3 is TGTGCCAGCAGCGGCATAGCGGGGGATTACTCCTACAATGAGCAGTTCTTC. Amino acids: CASSGIAGDYSYNEQFF. Full variable domain (missing parts from reference TRBV7-8 and TRBJ2-1): GAGVSQSPRYKVAKRGQDVALRCDPISGHVSLFWYQQALGQGPEFLTYFQNEAQLDKSGLPSDRFFAERPEGSVSTLKIQRTQQEDSAVYLCASSGIAGDYSYNEQFFGPGTRLTVL.

This clone occurred a few times. V gene TRBV7-8 combines with J gene TRBJ2-3; maybe TRBD1 (6 bases). The V gene lost 6 bases and the J gene lost 2 bases, with 18 bases spanning the gap. This CDR3 spans 16 amino acids. Looked up from germline, CDR1 is SGHVS and CDR2 is FQNEAQ. The CDR3 spells CASSSRQVTLTDTQYF. CDR3 nucleotides: TGTGCCAGCAGTTCCAGACAGGTTACTCTCACAGATACGCAGTATTTT.

The CDR3 protein is CASRTGSTADTQYF. CDR3 bases: TGTGCCAGCAGGACAGGGAGTACGGCAGATACGCAGTATTTT. The V gene is TRBV6-1, the J gene TRBJ2-3, with 7 bases aligning to TRBD1. From germline, CDR1 is MNHNS and CDR2 SASEGT. V was pared by 6 bases and J by 4 bases, with 7 bases of the junction left unmatched. CDR3 length: 14 amino acids.

The chain joins TRBV4-1 to TRBJ2-5; 7 bases are shared with TRBD1. This CDR3 has 17 residues. With 1 base clipped from V and 3 bases from J, the junction kept 11 bases outside the gene matches. The V gene's germline CDR1 is MGHRA and CDR2 YSYEKL. CDR3 sequence: CASSQVPPGTAKETQYF. CDR3 nucleotide sequence: TGCGCCAGCAGCCAAGTGCCTCCGGGGACAGCAAAAGAGACCCAGTACTTC.

The chain employs TRBV5-4 and TRBJ2-3; 7 bases fit TRBD1. The V gene's germline CDR1 is SGHNT and CDR2 YYREEE (reference sequence). This CDR3 contains 13 residues. V shed 4 bases, J shed 4 bases, and the junction held 3 bases outside the gene matches. CDR3 nucleotides: TGTGCCAGCAGCCCGGGACAGTCAGATACGCAGTATTTT. Protein product: CASSPGQSDTQYF.

The rearrangement links TRBV7-2 to TRBJ1-2, with TRBD1 matching 8 bases. The length of the CDR3 is 12 residues. In germline, CDR1 is SGHTA, CDR2 FQGNSA. The V and J ends lost 5 bases and 9 bases, in that order; junction bases with no gene match: 5. The CDR3 DNA sequence: TGTGCCAGCAGCCAGGACAGGGAGCGCTACACCTTC. Translated, it gives CASSQDRERYTF.

This clone was picked up one time. The V call is TRBV2, the J call TRBJ1-5; D possibly corresponds to TRBD1 (6 bases). The CDR3 spans 14 residues. V dropped 5 bases and J dropped 7 bases, with 15 bases sitting between them. CDR1 SNHLY and CDR2 FYNNEI come from the germline V gene. CDR3 region: CASSPRRGSQPQHF. The CDR3, as DNA: TGTGCCAGCAGTCCCAGAAGGGGGTCGCAGCCCCAGCATTTT.

This clone was counted a few times. The chain uses TRBV27 and TRBJ2-7; D is perhaps TRBD1 (5 bases). The CDR3 consists of 13 residues. Per the germline V gene, CDR1 is MNHEY and CDR2 is SMNVEV (reference sequence). Trimming shortened V by 4 bases and J by 3 bases, and 10 bases separated the two germline ends. CDR3 sequence: CASSSIGHYEQYF. The DNA of the CDR3 is TGTGCCAGCAGTTCCATTGGACACTACGAGCAGTACTTC.